Listed below are T cell receptor beta chains from one sample, sequenced in a study of cytomegalovirus exposure and HLA in healthy donors. Clones were sequenced by immunoSEQ multiplex PCR, and TCRdb holds only the in-frame ones, with some missing. The table records over 110,000 clones, approximately 79% of them present only once. Sample: PBMCs. Every receptor here comes from a man aged 18-30 years in good health and CMV-seronegative. Both conserved end residues are part of each CDR3. The order of the fields is D gene, clone size, J gene, V gene, CDR3 protein, CDR3 DNA. The D gene is left open where the match is weak. Expanded clones are given a class, and other clones once, few, many or no size at all.

TRBD1,.,TRBJ1-2,TRBV29-1,CSVWGQGNHSYTF,TGCAGCGTTTGGGGACAGGGTAATCATAGCTACACCTTC
.,.,TRBJ1-2,TRBV5-5,CASSLARGRYTF,TGTGCCAGCAGCTTGGCCAGGGGAAGGTACACCTTC
.,.,TRBJ1-6,TRBV7-9,CASRGGVEYNSPLHF,TGTGCCAGCAGAGGGGGAGTTGAGTATAATTCACCCCTCCACTTT
TRBD1,.,TRBJ2-3,TRBV5-4,CASSFHRGQSDTQYF,TGTGCCAGCAGCTTCCACAGGGGGCAATCAGATACGCAGTATTTT
TRBD2,.,TRBJ2-1,TRBV14,CASSRGGHSYNEQFF,TGTGCCAGCAGCCGCGGGGGGCACTCCTACAATGAGCAGTTCTTC
.,once,TRBJ1-6,TRBV2,CASRSLTGSRSPLHF,TGTGCCAGCAGATCCCTGACGGGATCTCGATCACCCCTCCACTTT
.,.,TRBJ1-1,TRBV19,CASSIEGSGLGTEAFF,TGTGCCAGTAGTATCGAGGGCAGCGGGCTGGGGACTGAAGCTTTCTTT
TRBD1,few,TRBJ1-1,TRBV6-5,CASTLTGDGGTEAFF,TGTGCCAGCACTCTAACAGGGGATGGTGGCACTGAAGCTTTCTTT
TRBD1,.,TRBJ1-5,TRBV6-6,CASSPQRGGLSQPQHF,TGTGCCAGCAGCCCCCAGAGAGGGGGCCTAAGTCAGCCCCAGCATTTT
.,.,TRBJ1-1,TRBV5-6,CASSLGAHGQEAFF,TGTGCCAGCAGTTTAGGGGCCCACGGCCAGGAAGCTTTCTTT
.,.,TRBJ2-7,TRBV7-9,CASSRAADYEQYF,TGTGCCAGCAGCCGCGCGGCGGACTACGAGCAGTACTTC
.,.,TRBJ1-1,TRBV25-1,CASSQNTEAFF,TGTGCCAGCAGCCAGAACACTGAAGCTTTCTTT
.,.,TRBJ1-2,TRBV14,CASSQDLVFGWEGNYGYTF,TGTGCCAGCAGCCAAGATTTAGTATTCGGCTGGGAGGGAAACTATGGCTACACCTTC
TRBD1,few,TRBJ2-2,TRBV14,CASDRVGTGELFF,TGTGCCAGCGACAGGGTCGGCACCGGGGAGCTGTTTTTT
TRBD1,.,TRBJ1-1,TRBV15,CATSRAGTGVQGEAFF,TGTGCCACCAGCAGAGCCGGGACAGGGGTCCAGGGTGAAGCTTTCTTT
.,.,TRBJ1-2,TRBV9,CASSVSSGFYGYTF,TGTGCCAGCAGCGTAAGCTCAGGGTTCTATGGCTACACCTTC
.,.,TRBJ2-6,TRBV5-6,CASSPSTGTGANVLTF,TGTGCCAGCAGCCCGAGTACAGGGACTGGGGCCAACGTCCTGACTTTC
.,.,TRBJ1-5,TRBV27,CASSSNSQGIHQPQHF,TGTGCCAGCAGTTCCAACTCTCAGGGAATTCATCAGCCCCAGCATTTT
.,.,TRBJ2-7,TRBV19,CASSISGRLAYEQYF,TGTGCCAGTAGTATCTCAGGCAGGTTGGCCTACGAGCAGTACTTC
TRBD2,few,TRBJ2-7,TRBV7-2,CASSPRTSGGVVEQYF,TGTGCCAGCAGCCCACGGACTAGCGGGGGGGTAGTCGAGCAGTACTTC
.,once,TRBJ2-7,TRBV10-3,CAISESTGGKLSYEQYF,TGTGCCATCAGTGAGTCGACTGGAGGGAAACTTTCCTACGAGCAGTACTTC
TRBD1,.,TRBJ1-5,TRBV4-1,CASSQDLHSGQGGSQPQHF,TGCGCCAGCAGCCAAGATCTTCACTCGGGACAGGGAGGGAGTCAGCCCCAGCATTTT
.,.,TRBJ1-4,TRBV4-1,CASSLPWASNEKLFF,TGCGCCAGCAGCTTACCGTGGGCCTCCAATGAAAAACTGTTTTTT
TRBD2,.,TRBJ2-7,TRBV5-1,CASSLDPSGGLLNEQYF,TGCGCCAGCAGCTTGGATCCTAGCGGGGGCTTACTGAACGAGCAGTACTTC
TRBD1,.,TRBJ1-3,TRBV29-1,CSVRTGGDIKTSGNTIYF,TGCAGCGTTCGAACAGGGGGGGACATCAAAACTTCTGGAAACACCATATATTTT
.,.,TRBJ2-6,TRBV5-6,CASSLGPQGLGGANVLTF,TGTGCCAGCAGCTTGGGTCCTCAGGGTCTAGGTGGGGCCAACGTCCTGACTTTC
.,.,TRBJ2-1,TRBV12-5,CASGLEVGAYYNEQFF,TGTGCTAGTGGTTTGGAGGTGGGGGCTTATTACAATGAGCAGTTCTTC
.,.,TRBJ1-1,TRBV6-1,CASITGFTEAFF,TGTGCCAGCATCACAGGGTTCACTGAAGCTTTCTTT
.,few,TRBJ1-2,TRBV7-2,CASSLAVSGYGYTF,TGTGCCAGCAGCTTAGCCGTCTCGGGGTATGGCTACACCTTC
.,.,TRBJ1-6,TRBV9,CASSVDGRRNSPLHF,TGTGCCAGCAGCGTAGACGGGAGAAGGAATTCACCCCTCCACTTT
TRBD1,.,TRBJ2-3,TRBV19,CASRIKGQGTDTQYF,TGTGCCAGTAGGATAAAAGGACAGGGCACAGATACGCAGTATTTT
.,.,TRBJ2-7,TRBV11-2,CASSGGIFDEQYF,TGTGCCAGCAGTGGGGGCATATTCGACGAGCAGTACTTC
.,few,TRBJ2-2,TRBV5-1,CASSSGPAGPTGELFF,TGCGCCAGCAGCTCGGGCCCGGCAGGGCCGACCGGGGAGCTGTTTTTT
.,few,TRBJ1-6,TRBV6-5,CASSYGGAQNSPLHF,TGTGCCAGCAGTTACGGGGGGGCTCAAAATTCACCCCTCCACTTT
.,.,TRBJ1-4,TRBV7-9,CSSSPGRGSNEKLFF,TGTTCCAGCAGCCCCGGGCGGGGATCGAATGAAAAACTGTTTTTT
.,.,TRBJ2-7,TRBV4-2,CASSQDLSSVGYEQYF,TGTGCCAGCAGCCAAGACCTCTCTAGCGTGGGATACGAGCAGTACTTC
.,.,TRBJ1-4,TRBV10-1,CASSESKASGVEREKLFF,TGCGCCAGCAGTGAGTCTAAGGCTTCAGGGGTGGAGCGTGAAAAACTGTTTTTT
.,.,TRBJ2-1,TRBV2,CASRQGAGQFF,TGTGCCAGCAGACAGGGAGCTGGGCAGTTCTTC
TRBD1,.,TRBJ2-5,TRBV9,CASSVRQGARETQYF,TGTGCCAGCAGCGTTCGACAGGGGGCGCGGGAGACCCAGTACTTC
.,.,TRBJ1-6,TRBV30,CAWEGVGSPLHF,TGTGCCTGGGAAGGGGTCGGCTCACCCCTCCACTTT
.,.,TRBJ1-5,TRBV27,CASSSIDGGGQPQHF,TGTGCCAGCAGTTCCATTGACGGAGGAGGTCAGCCCCAGCATTTT
TRBD1,.,TRBJ1-2,TRBV4-3,CASSQDSAGGGDGYTF,TGCGCCAGCAGCCAAGATTCCGCAGGGGGCGGTGATGGCTACACCTTC
.,.,TRBJ1-4,TRBV12-5,CASGLVNYGGEDVEKLFF,TGTGCTAGTGGTTTGGTCAATTACGGGGGGGAGGATGTTGAAAAACTGTTTTTT
.,once,TRBJ1-2,TRBV11-2,CASSLRGIDYGYTF,TGTGCCAGCAGCTTAAGGGGGATCGACTATGGCTACACCTTC
.,.,TRBJ2-1,TRBV10-3,CAISELTVGANEQFF,TGTGCCATCAGTGAGTTGACAGTGGGGGCCAATGAGCAGTTCTTC
.,once,TRBJ1-2,TRBV19,CASSGGTYGYTF,TGTGCCAGTAGTGGGGGCACTTATGGCTACACCTTC
.,.,TRBJ1-5,TRBV2,CASSIRGNQPQHF,TGTGCCAGCAGTATCAGGGGTAATCAGCCCCAGCATTTT
.,.,TRBJ2-5,TRBV5-1,CASSLRGTYQETQYF,TGCGCCAGCAGCCTTAGGGGGACATACCAAGAGACCCAGTACTTC
.,.,TRBJ2-1,TRBV10-3,CAISMSQGNEQFF,TGTGCCATCAGTATGAGTCAGGGAAATGAGCAGTTCTTC
.,.,TRBJ2-2,TRBV29-1,CSVLEENTGELFF,TGCAGCGTTCTTGAGGAGAACACCGGGGAGCTGTTTTTT
.,.,TRBJ1-1,TRBV25-1,CASLRGTEAFF,TGTGCCAGCCTCCGGGGGACTGAAGCTTTCTTT
.,.,TRBJ2-7,TRBV6-1,CASSEYSYEQYF,TGTGCCAGCAGTGAATACAGCTACGAGCAGTACTTC
TRBD1,.,TRBJ1-2,TRBV19,CASNDEGAGTGGYGYTF,TGTGCCAGTAACGACGAAGGGGCCGGGACAGGGGGGTATGGCTACACCTTC
.,.,TRBJ2-1,TRBV9,CASSDSPTVSSYNEQFF,TGTGCCAGCAGCGACTCTCCGACTGTTAGCTCCTACAATGAGCAGTTCTTC
.,.,TRBJ1-6,TRBV20-1,CSAGNSPLHF,TGCAGTGCTGGCAATTCACCCCTCCACTTT
.,.,TRBJ2-3,TRBV9,CASSVVTQGEFTDTQYF,TGTGCCAGCAGCGTAGTTACGCAGGGCGAATTCACAGATACGCAGTATTTT
TRBD2,.,TRBJ2-7,TRBV7-9,CSSSLGGGRNYEQYF,TGTTCCAGCAGCCTCGGGGGGGGGCGAAACTACGAGCAGTACTTC
TRBD2,.,TRBJ2-1,TRBV7-9,CASSLGEGLAADNEQFF,TGTGCCAGCAGCTTAGGAGAGGGACTAGCGGCCGACAATGAGCAGTTCTTC
.,.,TRBJ1-4,TRBV7-2,CASSLRQGYEKLFF,TGTGCCAGCAGCTTACGGCAGGGTTACGAAAAACTGTTTTTT
.,.,TRBJ1-1,TRBV30,CAWSAGAGWGTEAFF,TGTGCCTGGAGCGCGGGGGCGGGCTGGGGCACTGAAGCTTTCTTT